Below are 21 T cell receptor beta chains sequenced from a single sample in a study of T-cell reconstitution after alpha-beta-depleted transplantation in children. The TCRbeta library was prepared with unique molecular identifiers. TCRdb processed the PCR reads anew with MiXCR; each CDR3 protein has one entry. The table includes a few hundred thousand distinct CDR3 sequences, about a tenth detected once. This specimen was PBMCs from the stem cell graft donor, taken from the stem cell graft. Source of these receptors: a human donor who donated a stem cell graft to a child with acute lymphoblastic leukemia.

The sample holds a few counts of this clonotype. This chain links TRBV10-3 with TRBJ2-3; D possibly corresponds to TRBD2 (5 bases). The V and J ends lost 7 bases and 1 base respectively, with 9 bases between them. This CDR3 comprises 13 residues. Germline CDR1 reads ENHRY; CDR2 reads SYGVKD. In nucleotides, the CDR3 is TGTGCCATCATGAGGGTAGGCACAGATACGCAGTATTTT. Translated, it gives CAIMRVGTDTQYF.

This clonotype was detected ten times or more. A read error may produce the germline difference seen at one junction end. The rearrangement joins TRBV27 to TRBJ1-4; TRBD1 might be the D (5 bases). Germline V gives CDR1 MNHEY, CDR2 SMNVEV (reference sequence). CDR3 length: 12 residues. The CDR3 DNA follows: TGTGCCAGCAGAGAGGGCACAGGTCGTAGAATTTTT. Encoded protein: CASREGTGRRIF.

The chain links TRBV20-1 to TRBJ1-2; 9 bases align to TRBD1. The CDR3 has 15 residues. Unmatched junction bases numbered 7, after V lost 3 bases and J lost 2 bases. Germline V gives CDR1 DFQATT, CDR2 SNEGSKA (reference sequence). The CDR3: CSASSRGTGNYGYTF. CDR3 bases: TGCAGTGCTAGCAGTCGGGGGACAGGGAACTATGGCTACACCTTC.

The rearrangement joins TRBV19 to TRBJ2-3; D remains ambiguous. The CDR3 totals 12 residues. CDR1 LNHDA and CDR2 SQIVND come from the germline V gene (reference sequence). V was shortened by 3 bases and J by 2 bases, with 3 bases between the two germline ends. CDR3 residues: CASSIDTDTQYF. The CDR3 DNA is TGTGCCAGTAGTATCGACACAGATACGCAGTATTTT. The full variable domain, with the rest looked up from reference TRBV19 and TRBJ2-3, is DGGITQSPKYLFRKEGQNVTLSCEQNLNHDAMYWYRQDPGQGLRLIYYSQIVNDFQKGDIAEGYSVSREKKESFPLTVTSAQKNPTAFYLCASSIDTDTQYFGPGTRLTVL.

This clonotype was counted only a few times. CDR3 protein: CASRGNDEQFF. In DNA, the CDR3 is TGTGCCAGCAGAGGCAACGATGAGCAGTTCTTC. The V call is TRBV7-6, the J call TRBJ2-1; D is ambiguous. Germline values: CDR1 SGHVS, CDR2 FNYEAQ. This CDR3 is 11 amino acids long. V lost 6 bases, J lost 8 bases, and 8 bases lay in between.

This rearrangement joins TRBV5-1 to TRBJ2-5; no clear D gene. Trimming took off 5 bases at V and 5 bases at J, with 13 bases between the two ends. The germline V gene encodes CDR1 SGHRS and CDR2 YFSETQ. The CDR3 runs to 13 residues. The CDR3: CASRAGMRETQYF. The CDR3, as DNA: TGCGCCAGCAGGGCTGGGATGCGGGAGACCCAGTACTTC.

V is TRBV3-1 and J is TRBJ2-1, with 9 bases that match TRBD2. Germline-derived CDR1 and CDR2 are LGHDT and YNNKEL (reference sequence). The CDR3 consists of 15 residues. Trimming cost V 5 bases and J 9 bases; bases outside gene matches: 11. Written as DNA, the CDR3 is TGTGCCAGCAGCAAAGGACCAGCGGGAGGAGTTGAGCAGTTCTTC. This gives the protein CASSKGPAGGVEQFF.

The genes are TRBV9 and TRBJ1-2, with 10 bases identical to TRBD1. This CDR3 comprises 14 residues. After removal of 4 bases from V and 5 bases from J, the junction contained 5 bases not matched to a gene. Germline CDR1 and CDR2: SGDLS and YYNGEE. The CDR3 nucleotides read TGTGCCAGCAGCCCACCGGGACAGGGGTATGGCTACACCTTC. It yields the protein CASSPPGQGYGYTF.

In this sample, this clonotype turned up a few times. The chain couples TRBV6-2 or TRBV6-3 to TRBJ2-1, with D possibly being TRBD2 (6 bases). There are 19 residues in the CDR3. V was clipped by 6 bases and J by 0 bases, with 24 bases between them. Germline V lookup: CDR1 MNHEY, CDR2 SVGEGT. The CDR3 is CASRTLQRALIYSYNEQFF. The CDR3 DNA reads TGTGCCAGCAGGACCCTCCAGCGGGCTCTTATATACTCCTACAATGAGCAGTTCTTC.

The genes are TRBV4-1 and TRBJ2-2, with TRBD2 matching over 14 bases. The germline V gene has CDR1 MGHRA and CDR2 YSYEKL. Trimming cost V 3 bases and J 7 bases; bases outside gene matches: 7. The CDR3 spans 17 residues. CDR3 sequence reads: CASSQTSGRALGGELFF. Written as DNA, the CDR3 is TGCGCCAGCAGCCAGACTAGCGGGAGGGCCCTCGGCGGGGAGCTGTTTTTT.

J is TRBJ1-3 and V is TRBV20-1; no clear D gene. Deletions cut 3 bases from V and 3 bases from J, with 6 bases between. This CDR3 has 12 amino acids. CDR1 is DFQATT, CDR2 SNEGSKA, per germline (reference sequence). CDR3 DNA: TGCAGTGCTAGGACACTTGGAAACACCATATATTTT. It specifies CSARTLGNTIYF.

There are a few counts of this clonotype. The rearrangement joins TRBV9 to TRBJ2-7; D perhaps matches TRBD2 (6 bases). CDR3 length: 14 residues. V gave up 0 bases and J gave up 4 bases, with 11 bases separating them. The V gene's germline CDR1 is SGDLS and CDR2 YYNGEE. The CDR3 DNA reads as TGTGCCAGCAGCGTAGATCCGGGAGAATACGAGCAGTACTTC. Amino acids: CASSVDPGEYEQYF.

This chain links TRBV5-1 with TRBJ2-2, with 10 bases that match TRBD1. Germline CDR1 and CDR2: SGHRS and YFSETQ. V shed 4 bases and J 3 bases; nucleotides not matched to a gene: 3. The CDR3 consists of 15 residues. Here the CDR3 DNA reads TGCGCCAGCAGCGAGGACAGGGGGTACACCGGGGAGCTGTTTTTT. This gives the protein CASSEDRGYTGELFF.

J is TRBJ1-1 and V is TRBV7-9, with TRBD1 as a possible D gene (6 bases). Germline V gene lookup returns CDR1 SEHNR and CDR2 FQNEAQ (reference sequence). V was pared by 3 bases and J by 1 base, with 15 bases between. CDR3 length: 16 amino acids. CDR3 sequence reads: CASSFAGRGRNTEAFF. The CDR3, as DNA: TGTGCCAGCAGCTTCGCAGGCAGGGGTCGGAACACTGAAGCTTTCTTT.

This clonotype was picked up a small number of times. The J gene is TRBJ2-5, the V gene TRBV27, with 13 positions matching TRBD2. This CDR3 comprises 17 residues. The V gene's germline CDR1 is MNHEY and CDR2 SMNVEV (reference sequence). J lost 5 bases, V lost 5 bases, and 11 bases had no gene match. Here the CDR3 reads CASSRLLAGGPRETQYF. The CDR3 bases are TGTGCCAGCAGTCGCCTACTAGCGGGAGGGCCTCGGGAGACCCAGTACTTC.

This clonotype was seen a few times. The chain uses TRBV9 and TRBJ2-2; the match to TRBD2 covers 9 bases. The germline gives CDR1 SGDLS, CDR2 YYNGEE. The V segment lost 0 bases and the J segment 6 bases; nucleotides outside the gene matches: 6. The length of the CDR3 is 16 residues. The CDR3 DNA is TGTGCCAGCAGCGTAGAGGCTAGCGGGAAGGCCGGGGAGCTGTTTTTT. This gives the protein CASSVEASGKAGELFF.

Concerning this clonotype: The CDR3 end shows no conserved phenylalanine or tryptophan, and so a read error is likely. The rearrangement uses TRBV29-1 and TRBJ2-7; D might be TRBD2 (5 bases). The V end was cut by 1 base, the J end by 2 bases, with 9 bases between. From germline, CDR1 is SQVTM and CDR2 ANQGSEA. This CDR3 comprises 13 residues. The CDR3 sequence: CSVEVGVTYEQYL. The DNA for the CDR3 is TGCAGCGTTGAAGTGGGAGTCACCTACGAGCAGTACTTG.

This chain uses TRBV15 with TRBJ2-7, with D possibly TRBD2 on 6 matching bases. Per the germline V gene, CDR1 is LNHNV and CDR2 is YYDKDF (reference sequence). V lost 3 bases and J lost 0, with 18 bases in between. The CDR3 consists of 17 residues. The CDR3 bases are TGTGCCACCAGCAGCTCCAAGTTAGCGGAAGACTCCTACGAGCAGTACTTC. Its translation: CATSSSKLAEDSYEQYF.

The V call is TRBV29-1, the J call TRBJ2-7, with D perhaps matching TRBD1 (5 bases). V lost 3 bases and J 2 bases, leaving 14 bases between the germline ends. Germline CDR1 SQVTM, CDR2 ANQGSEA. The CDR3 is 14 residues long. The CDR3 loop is CSVDGAERPYEQYF. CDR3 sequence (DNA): TGCAGCGTTGATGGGGCGGAAAGGCCCTACGAGCAGTACTTC.

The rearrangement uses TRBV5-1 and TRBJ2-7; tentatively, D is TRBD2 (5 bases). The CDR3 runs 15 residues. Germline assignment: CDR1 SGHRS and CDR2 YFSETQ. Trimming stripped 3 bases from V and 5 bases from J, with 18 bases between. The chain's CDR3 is CASSSGPAEMDEQYF. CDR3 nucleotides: TGCGCCAGCAGCTCCGGTCCAGCGGAGATGGACGAGCAGTACTTC.

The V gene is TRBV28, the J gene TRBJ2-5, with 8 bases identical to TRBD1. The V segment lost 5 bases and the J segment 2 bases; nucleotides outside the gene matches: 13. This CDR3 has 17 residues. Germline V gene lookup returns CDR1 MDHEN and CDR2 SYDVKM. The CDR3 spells CASSAGQGLFWQETQYF. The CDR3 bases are TGTGCCAGCAGTGCCGGACAGGGCCTCTTTTGGCAAGAGACCCAGTACTTC.